These T cell receptor beta chains were read from a single sample in a study of blood T cells in healthy people across ages. TCRdb reanalysed the 5' RACE reads using MiXCR and keeps one entry per CDR3 protein. The data hold fewer than 1,200,000 distinct CDR3 sequences, with about 23% observed a single time. Separately, the same data were catalogued under a study of T cells of mothers and their children.

The sequenced material came from blood. The receptors stem from a girl aged 2 to 10 in good health. Each CDR3 is given with its conserved first and last residue. A D gene is named only where the DNA matches it firmly. Not all rows give a size; the values are once, few, many and, for expanded clones, a class.

size,length,D,J,V,CDR3,DNA
few,16,.,TRBJ2-5,TRBV18,CASSKTPPRAGETQYF,TGTGCCAGCTCCAAGACTCCGCCGAGGGCAGGAGAGACCCAGTACTTC
.,15,.,TRBJ2-3,TRBV29-1,CSVEGHRVSGDTQYF,TGCAGCGTTGAGGGGCACAGGGTCTCCGGAGATACGCAGTATTTT
few,15,.,TRBJ2-7,TRBV4-1,CASSQEFRSSYEQYF,TGCGCCAGCAGCCAAGAATTCAGGAGCTCCTACGAGCAGTACTTC
few,15,TRBD1,TRBJ1-4,TRBV3-1,CASSTRQGINEKLFF,TGTGCCAGCAGCACCCGACAGGGGATAAATGAAAAACTGTTTTTT
.,18,.,TRBJ1-1,TRBV18,CASSPQKAFSLGYTEAFF,TGTGCCAGCTCACCACAAAAGGCCTTCTCACTTGGGTACACTGAAGCTTTCTTT
.,15,.,TRBJ2-7,TRBV25-1,CASSESQAVSYEQYF,TGTGCCAGCAGTGAATCCCAGGCGGTCTCCTACGAGCAGTACTTC
.,18,TRBD2,TRBJ2-1,TRBV10-3,CAITPGITGTSGSNEQFF,TGTGCCATCACTCCCGGGATAACCGGGACTAGCGGGTCCAATGAGCAGTTCTTC
few,13,.,TRBJ1-4,TRBV5-6,CASSFVQNEKLFF,TGTGCCAGCAGCTTCGTCCAGAATGAAAAACTGTTTTTT
.,15,.,TRBJ2-5,TRBV7-2,CASSLALTREETQYF,TGTGCCAGCAGCTTAGCGCTGACTAGGGAAGAGACCCAGTACTTC
.,15,.,TRBJ2-1,TRBV19,CASSISQGSYNEQFF,TGTGCCAGTAGTATATCACAAGGCTCCTACAATGAGCAGTTCTTC
few,14,.,TRBJ1-2,TRBV7-6,CASSLPVTNYGYTF,TGTGCCAGCAGCTTACCTGTTACTAACTATGGCTACACCTTC
.,15,.,TRBJ2-7,TRBV7-2,CASSPEGGPDYEQYF,TGTGCCAGCAGCCCAGAGGGGGGGCCCGACTACGAGCAGTACTTC
.,14,.,TRBJ2-1,TRBV25-1,CASTQGGARNEQFF,TGTGCCAGCACCCAGGGGGGGGCGAGGAATGAGCAGTTCTTC
.,13,.,TRBJ1-1,TRBV20-1,CSAGRGIKSEAFF,TGCAGTGCTGGTCGAGGGATTAAGTCTGAAGCTTTCTTT
.,14,TRBD2,TRBJ2-5,TRBV29-1,CSVAKRGPQETQYF,TGCAGCGTTGCCAAGCGGGGTCCCCAAGAGACCCAGTACTTC
few,15,TRBD2,TRBJ2-5,TRBV5-1,CASSFRTSHGETQYF,TGCGCCAGCAGCTTTAGGACTAGTCATGGAGAGACCCAGTACTTC
.,15,.,TRBJ1-4,TRBV20-1,CSAKPMGGAYEKLFF,TGCAGTGCCAAGCCTATGGGGGGTGCGTATGAAAAACTGTTTTTT
once,13,.,TRBJ2-7,TRBV18,CASSPSPGDEQYF,TGTGCCAGCTCACCCAGCCCCGGGGACGAGCAGTACTTC
many,13,.,TRBJ1-1,TRBV6-2/TRBV6-3,CASSYSENTEAFF,TGTGCCAGCAGTTACTCCGAGAACACTGAAGCTTTCTTT
.,14,TRBD2,TRBJ2-7,TRBV6-1,CASSEGTSFHEQYF,TGTGCCAGCAGTGAAGGGACTAGCTTCCACGAGCAGTACTTC
.,14,.,TRBJ2-7,TRBV6-5,CASRATLSSYEQYF,TGTGCCAGCCGGGCGACATTGAGCTCCTACGAGCAGTACTTC
few,14,.,TRBJ2-4,TRBV7-9,CASSLRAEKNIQYF,TGTGCCAGCAGCTTAAGGGCAGAAAAAAACATTCAGTACTTC
.,15,.,TRBJ1-2,TRBV7-2,CASSLAVGPRAGYTF,TGTGCCAGCAGCTTAGCGGTTGGTCCCAGGGCTGGCTACACCTTC
few,17,TRBD2,TRBJ2-1,TRBV12-3/TRBV12-4,CASSLALAGGPHNEQFF,TGTGCCAGCAGTTTAGCCCTAGCGGGAGGCCCCCACAATGAGCAGTTCTTC
few,15,TRBD2,TRBJ2-7,TRBV2,CASSFSGGPSYEQYF,TGTGCCAGCAGCTTCAGCGGGGGCCCCTCCTACGAGCAGTACTTC
few,15,.,TRBJ2-1,TRBV6-4,CASSPGTASYNEQLF,TGTGCCAGCAGTCCCGGGACGGCCTCCTACAATGAGCAGCTCTTC
.,14,.,TRBJ2-7,TRBV28,CASSLIRGFYEQYF,TGTGCCAGCAGTTTAATTAGGGGGTTCTACGAGCAGTACTTC
few,18,.,TRBJ1-4,TRBV20-1,CSARDIFDRQATNEKLFF,TGCAGTGCTAGAGATATATTCGACAGACAAGCAACTAATGAAAAACTGTTTTTT
.,13,.,TRBJ1-1,TRBV12-3/TRBV12-4,CASRSTGYTEAFF,TGTGCCAGCAGGTCTACAGGGTATACTGAAGCTTTCTTT
.,11,.,TRBJ2-3,TRBV2,CASSDRHMQYF,TGTGCCAGCAGCGACAGGCATATGCAGTATTTT
.,15,.,TRBJ2-4,TRBV5-1,CASSLVLGVKNIQYF,TGCGCCAGCAGCTTGGTTCTAGGGGTCAAAAACATTCAGTACTTC
.,13,.,TRBJ1-4,TRBV7-9,CASSDRMDEKLFF,TGTGCCAGCAGCGACAGGATGGACGAAAAACTGTTTTTT
few,18,TRBD2,TRBJ2-1,TRBV29-1,CSVEGFPGLAGGPNEQFF,TGCAGCGTTGAAGGGTTTCCGGGACTAGCGGGAGGGCCCAATGAGCAGTTCTTC